This entry is about one TCR beta chain. Its antigen remains unknown. This CDR3 is 13 amino acids long. V gave up 8 bases and J gave up 8 bases, with 18 bases separating them. Germline CDR1 MNHEY, CDR2 SVGAGI. Sequenced by immunoSEQ multiplex PCR; TCRdb stores in-frame clones only, minus some. The sample yields roughly 70,000 clones, 75% to 90% seen once. These data come from a study of T cell responses to AZD1222 COVID-19 vaccine. Whole-study results and caveats: Recipients of AZD1222 seropositive at baseline numbered only 5 to 7. Vaccine-associated CD4 TCRs ranged over spike, dominating at 160-218 and 743-854. There were mostly white British donors and more females than males, and clonal diversity was possibly underestimated. The study found Spike-specific TCR breadth and depth rose after two AZD1222 doses.

The receptor's source is an adult in good health. The gene calls are TRBV6-5 and TRBJ1-2; D perhaps matches TRBD1 (5 bases). Sequenced here: peripheral blood, sampled on day 0 of AZD1222 vaccination. The CDR3 DNA follows: TGTGCCAGCCACGGCAGGGAAGCGGACGGCTACACCTTC. Translating it yields CASHGREADGYTF.